This entry features one T cell receptor (beta chain) sequence. The data are from a study of blood T cell repertoires in COVID-19. This CDR3 has 15 amino acids. CDR1 and CDR2 from the germline V gene are SGHTA and FQGNSA. With 2 bases removed from V and 4 bases from J, the gap between germline ends came to 15 bases. Assay used: immunoSEQ multiplex PCR; TCRdb lists only in-frame clones, some missing. The sample yields about 290,000 clones, 70% to 90% seen once. V usage is TRBV7-2 and J usage is TRBJ2-7; maybe TRBD2 (5 bases). The sequenced material came from peripheral blood. This sequence originates from a woman in her 50s with active or convalescent COVID-19. CDR3 sequence reads: CASSLSGLAHYEQYF. The CDR3 nucleotides are TGTGCCAGCAGCTTATCCGGCCTAGCCCATTACGAGCAGTACTTC.